The sample holds many counts of the clone carrying this TCR beta chain. This sample's time point: sample taken at primary tumor resection. Sequencing covered unsorted whole RNA taken from tumor, nontumor lung or frozen PBMC. TCRdb called the 5' RACE reads again in MiXCR, with one record for every CDR3 protein. The sample yields about 82,000 distinct CDR3 sequences, approximately 12% seen once. This specimen comes from a study of spatial heterogeneity in lung cancer. The overall study: Each distinct TCR and UMI combination averaged more than ten appearances in raw reads.

This CDR3 contains 14 residues. Germline-derived CDR1 and CDR2 are SQVTM and ANQGSEA. With V trimmed by 5 bases and J by 2 bases, 9 bases remained unmatched. The source of this sequence is a male donor with early-stage non-small cell lung cancer. Sample: PBMCs, taken at surgery. This chain joins TRBV29-1 and TRBJ2-7, with 7 bases fitting TRBD1. This CDR3 is CSVCVSGTAYEQYF. Here the CDR3 DNA reads TGCAGCGTTTGCGTTTCCGGGACAGCCTACGAGCAGTACTTC.